Below, 19 T cell receptor beta chains from the same sample are listed, as sequenced in a study of radiotherapy plus CTLA-4 blockade in lung cancer. Profiling relied on immunoSEQ multiplex PCR, and the TCRdb table lists in-frame clones only, not all of them. The data hold roughly 13,000 clones, with approximately 87% observed a single time. Material: peripheral blood, obtained from a patient treated with radiotherapy plus ipilimumab. Source of these receptors: a human donor with non-small cell lung cancer that progressed on radiotherapy plus ipilimumab. Some clones in this sample may be carry-over from other donors' samples.

The chain couples TRBV10-1 to TRBJ1-5; D not certain. With 4 bases removed from V and 2 bases from J, the gap between germline ends came to 6 bases. CDR3 size: 13 residues. Germline V lookup: CDR1 WNHNN, CDR2 SYGVQD (reference sequence). CDR3 amino acids: CASSAGGNQPQHF. The CDR3 bases are TGCGCCAGCAGTGCGGGAGGCAATCAGCCCCAGCATTTT.

On this clone itself: The same CDR3 is also encoded by other DNA sequences in this sample. The V gene is TRBV2, the J gene TRBJ2-7; 7 nucleotides line up with TRBD2. Losses at the gene ends were 6 bases for V and 3 bases for J; bases not matched to a gene: 11. The germline V gene has CDR1 SNHLY and CDR2 FYNNEI. The CDR3 extends over 15 amino acids. CDR3 sequence: CASSDRLAENYEQYF. DNA for the CDR3: TGTGCCAGCAGCGATCGTCTAGCGGAGAACTACGAGCAGTACTTC.

This sequence joins TRBV29-1 and TRBJ2-1, with D possibly matching TRBD1 (5 bases). Germline V gives CDR1 SQVTM, CDR2 ANQGSEA. The CDR3 spans 12 residues. The ends were cut back, 2 bases at V and 7 bases at J, with 9 bases in the middle. The CDR3 DNA reads TGCAGCGTTGAAAGGTCAGGGAATGAGCAGTTCTTC. Translation gives CSVERSGNEQFF.

This chain uses TRBV6-5 with TRBJ2-7; TRBD2 matches at 11 bases. Germline-derived CDR1 and CDR2 are MNHEY and SVGAGI. This CDR3 region has 15 residues. Trimming cost V 0 bases and J 2 bases; bases outside gene matches: 0. The CDR3 loop is CASSYSTSGTYEQYF. CDR3 DNA: TGTGCCAGCAGTTACTCGACTAGCGGGACCTACGAGCAGTACTTC.

This chain joins TRBV27 and TRBJ2-3; 8 bases agree with TRBD2. The germline CDR1 and CDR2 sequences are MNHEY and SMNVEV (reference sequence). Germline trimming cut 3 bases from V and 3 bases from J; bases unmatched to any gene: 5. The CDR3 runs 15 residues. In DNA, the CDR3 is TGTGCCAGCAGTTTCCGACTAGCGTATACAGATACGCAGTATTTT. It codes for CASSFRLAYTDTQYF.

This chain connects TRBV5-1 to TRBJ2-6; D not certain. The CDR3 loop spans 16 amino acids. Per the germline V gene, CDR1 is SGHRS and CDR2 is YFSETQ. V lost 0 bases and J 0 bases, leaving 7 bases between the germline ends. The CDR3 spells CASSLDRFSGANVLTF. The CDR3 coding sequence is TGCGCCAGCAGCTTGGACAGATTCTCTGGGGCCAACGTCCTGACTTTC.

This chain connects TRBV5-1 to TRBJ1-2; 10 nucleotides align to TRBD1. The length of the CDR3 is 15 residues. V trimming: 4 bases; J trimming: 0 bases; junction bases outside the gene matches: 3. Germline V CDR1 and CDR2: SGHRS, YFSETQ. CDR3 loop: CASSPGTGANYGYTF. DNA of the CDR3: TGCGCCAGCAGCCCTGGGACAGGGGCTAACTATGGCTACACCTTC. Drawing the rest from reference TRBV5-1 and TRBJ1-2, the complete variable domain is KAGVTQTPRYLIKTRGQQVTLSCSPISGHRSVSWYQQTPGQGLQFLFEYFSETQRNKGNFPGRFSGRQFSNSRSEMNVSTLELGDSALYLCASSPGTGANYGYTFGSGTRLTVV.

The chain is built from TRBV27 and TRBJ1-6; 8 positions agree with TRBD1. V lost 3 bases to trimming and J lost 7 bases; unmatched junction nucleotides: 2. From germline, CDR1 is MNHEY and CDR2 SMNVEV (reference sequence). The CDR3 covers 14 residues. CDR3 sequence reads: CASSFRGRNSPLHF. CDR3 coding DNA: TGTGCCAGCAGTTTCAGGGGGCGAAATTCACCCCTCCACTTT.

J is TRBJ2-2 and V is TRBV11-1; D is uncertain. V lost 5 bases and J 1 base, leaving 8 bases between the germline ends. CDR3 size: 14 residues. The V gene's germline CDR1 is SGHAT and CDR2 FQDESV (reference sequence). The CDR3: CASSRNRNTGELFF. CDR3 DNA: TGTGCCAGCAGCCGTAACAGGAACACCGGGGAGCTGTTTTTT.

The V and J genes are TRBV5-1 and TRBJ2-2, with D perhaps TRBD1 (6 bases). The germline V gene encodes CDR1 SGHRS and CDR2 YFSETQ. This CDR3 contains 15 residues. V was pared by 0 bases and J by 6 bases, with 12 bases between. In DNA form, the CDR3 reads TGCGCCAGCAGCTTGGACCCTTCAGGGGCCGGGGAGCTGTTTTTT. Amino acid sequence: CASSLDPSGAGELFF.

The V and J genes are TRBV4-1 and TRBJ2-7; 11 bases are a match to TRBD2. The V gene end was trimmed by 1 base and the J gene end by 2 bases; junction bases not matched to a gene: 10. This CDR3 has 18 amino acids. Germline CDR1 reads MGHRA; CDR2 reads YSYEKL. The CDR3 nucleotides read TGCGCCAGCAGCCAAGGTTCAGTAGCGGGAGGGCCGACCTACGAGCAGTACTTC. This codes for CASSQGSVAGGPTYEQYF.

CDR3 DNA sequence: TGTGCCGAAGGGGGACAGGGGTGCCACGAGCAGTACTTC. Protein sequence: CAEGGQGCHEQYF. The genes are TRBV7-7 and TRBJ2-7; 10 nucleotides match TRBD1. Germline V gene data show CDR1 as SSHAT and CDR2 as FNYEAQ (reference sequence). This CDR3 spans 13 amino acids. Germline trimming cut 11 bases from V and 5 bases from J; bases unmatched to any gene: 9.

This clone has a single count. This chain uses TRBV5-1 with TRBJ1-2; D uncertain. V lost 0 bases and J 0 bases, leaving 9 bases between the germline ends. CDR1 is SGHRS and CDR2 is YFSETQ in the germline V gene. This CDR3 contains 15 residues. CDR3 sequence (DNA): TGCGCCAGCAGCTTGGATGGAGGTACTAACTATGGCTACACCTTC. Translated, it gives CASSLDGGTNYGYTF.

This rearrangement joins TRBV2 to TRBJ1-3, with D possibly TRBD1 on 5 matching bases. Germline V gives CDR1 SNHLY, CDR2 FYNNEI. Trimming shortened V by 7 bases and J by 2 bases, and 12 bases separated the two germline ends. This CDR3 is built from 14 residues. In nucleotides, the CDR3 is TGTGCCAGCATCCTCAGGGAGGCTGGAAACACCATATATTTT. This encodes CASILREAGNTIYF.

The chain carries TRBV6-5 and TRBJ1-2; D call uncertain. Looked up from germline, CDR1 is MNHEY and CDR2 is SVGAGI. The V end was cut by 0 bases, the J end by 6 bases, with 14 bases between. CDR3 length: 15 amino acids. The CDR3 here is CASSYSQANLDGYTF. The CDR3 DNA is TGTGCCAGCAGTTACTCGCAGGCAAACCTGGATGGCTACACCTTC.

This sequence joins TRBV7-9 and TRBJ2-3; 8 bases are shared with TRBD2. The CDR3 is made up of 15 amino acids. Trimming cost V 7 bases and J 0 bases; bases outside gene matches: 6. Looked up from germline, CDR1 is SEHNR and CDR2 is FQNEAQ (reference sequence). The CDR3 spells CASIPTSVSTDTQYF. The DNA for the CDR3 is TGTGCCAGCATCCCGACTAGCGTCAGCACAGATACGCAGTATTTT.

V and J are TRBV7-6 and TRBJ2-1; 12 bases are shared with TRBD2. After removal of 5 bases from V and 7 bases from J, the junction contained 15 bases not matched to a gene. The length of the CDR3 is 18 residues. From germline, CDR1 is SGHVS and CDR2 FNYEAQ. The CDR3 is CASSPVGGLAGGRNEQFF. The CDR3 nucleotides are TGTGCCAGCAGCCCTGTGGGGGGGCTAGCGGGAGGGCGAAATGAGCAGTTCTTC.

The chain carries TRBV6-1 and TRBJ1-2; 11 nucleotides agree with TRBD1. CDR3 length: 12 residues. The ends lost 8 bases at V and 5 bases at J; junction bases unmatched: 1. The germline CDR1 and CDR2 sequences are MNHNS and SASEGT. CDR3 sequence: CASGQGAYGYTF. The CDR3, as DNA: TGTGCCAGCGGACAGGGGGCTTATGGCTACACCTTC.

The chain joins TRBV5-1 to TRBJ1-2; TRBD1 might be the D (6 bases). Trimming shortened V by 0 bases and J by 4 bases, and 13 bases separated the two germline ends. CDR3 length: 15 residues. CDR1 is SGHRS, CDR2 YFSETQ, per germline. CDR3 sequence (DNA): TGCGCCAGCAGCTTGGTGTCAGGGGAGATCTATGGCTACACCTTC. Its protein is CASSLVSGEIYGYTF.